These T cell receptor beta chains were read from a single sample in a study of OX40 agonist ivuxolimab in advanced cancers. Some clones are missing from TCRdb's copy, which holds only in-frame ones; the method was immunoSEQ multiplex PCR. The sample has 35,000 to 40,000 clones, 60% to 80% seen once. The sequenced sample was CD4+ or CD8+ T cells sorted from blood, obtained in a trial of the OX40 agonist ivuxolimab. The receptors stem from an adult with an advanced solid tumor such as melanoma, head and neck, liver or kidney cancer. CDR3s include the opening cysteine and the closing phenylalanine or tryptophan. Fields, in order: V gene, J gene, CDR3 protein.

>TRBV6-5|TRBJ1-5
CASSTVRGPQPQHF
>TRBV5-1|TRBJ2-7
CASSPGLAQDEQYF
>TRBV6-5|TRBJ1-1
CASSNSGVDAFF
>TRBV4-3|TRBJ2-2
CASSQQSGINTGELFF
>TRBV10-3|TRBJ1-2
CAISESAGVYTF
>TRBV15|TRBJ2-7
CATSRVPRYEQYF
>TRBV19|TRBJ1-5
CASSIDWGQNQPQHF
>TRBV5-5|TRBJ1-1
CASSLVQGQGNTEAFF
>TRBV5-1|TRBJ1-2
CASSLGQGDYGYTF
>TRBV7-3|TRBJ2-7
CASSLGLGSSYEQYF
>TRBV2|TRBJ2-7
CASSANPYEQYF
>TRBV4-1|TRBJ1-1
CASSQTSSPAFF
>TRBV30|TRBJ1-1
CAWGISSAFF
>TRBV7-2|TRBJ2-3
CASSLGMGTRSTDTQYF
>TRBV6-1|TRBJ2-7
CASMAAGDLPEQYF
>TRBV4-1|TRBJ1-5
CASSLKDVTDDYSNQPQHF
>TRBV5-5|TRBJ2-7
CASKGDEQYF
>TRBV7-2|TRBJ2-1
CASRGNGAGTSNEQFF
>TRBV2|TRBJ2-5
CASTTRGGETQYF
>TRBV5-1|TRBJ2-3
CASSYRDTTDTQYF
>TRBV6-6|TRBJ1-6
CASSSRLHTSNSPLHF
>TRBV10-1|TRBJ2-7
CASSGRTGGYEQYF
>TRBV5-6|TRBJ2-1
CASSSGQSYNEQFF
>TRBV6-5|TRBJ1-2
CASSYTTVAGGYTF
>TRBV29-1|TRBJ1-2
CSVRGLGGYTF
>TRBV9|TRBJ2-1
CASSTHRGRSNEQFF
>TRBV10-1|TRBJ2-5
CASSVGLETQYF
>TRBV5-8|TRBJ1-1
CASSLRRVNTEAFF
>TRBV19|TRBJ1-1
CASSIWQNTEAFF
>TRBV4-2|TRBJ1-5
CASSQEEGEGNQPQHF
>TRBV9|TRBJ2-7
CASSVGDTNSYEQYF
>TRBV9|TRBJ2-7
CASSVAGGEVYEQYF
>TRBV19|TRBJ1-5
CASSVWTGVRQPQHF
>TRBV21-1|TRBJ2-7
CASTRLSYEQYF
>TRBV7-9|TRBJ2-1
CASSFLAGRYNEQFF
>TRBV6-5|TRBJ1-4
CASSFLGSEKLFF
>TRBV9|TRBJ2-3
CASSGAGTPRADTQYF
>TRBV4-1|TRBJ1-1
CASSQDQGANTEAFF
>TRBV9|TRBJ1-3
CASSVAVQSTGNTIYF
>TRBV7-8|TRBJ2-1
CASSTVRDRGNEQFF
>TRBV19|TRBJ1-5
CASSGNSNQPQHF
>TRBV19|TRBJ2-3
CASSIPDRGSTDTQYF